This entry lists 19 T cell receptor beta chains sequenced from one sample in a study of cytomegalovirus exposure and HLA in healthy donors. Sequencing was performed with immunoSEQ multiplex PCR; in TCRdb, only in-frame clones are kept and a portion is missing. The table has 250,000 or so clones, 90% seen once. The source material was PBMCs. All receptors derive from a woman aged 18-29 years in good health and CMV-seronegative.

This chain connects TRBV2 to TRBJ1-3; no definite D call. The germline V gene encodes CDR1 SNHLY and CDR2 FYNNEI. Between the trimmed V and J ends, which lost 8 bases and 0 bases, there was a span of 8 bases. The CDR3 covers 13 residues. The CDR3: CASSGDSGNTIYF. The CDR3 coding sequence is TGTGCCAGCTCGGGAGACTCTGGAAACACCATATATTTT.

The V call is TRBV28, the J call TRBJ1-5; a possible D gene is TRBD1 (6 bases). Germline V CDR1 and CDR2: MDHEN, SYDVKM. Trimming cost V 5 bases and J 1 base, with 15 bases left between them. The CDR3 contains 16 residues. The CDR3 loop reads CASSIYRDYSNQPQHF. The DNA for the CDR3 is TGTGCCAGCAGTATATACAGGGATTACAGCAATCAGCCCCAGCATTTT.

For the CDR3, the DNA is TGTGCCAGCAGGCCCGGGGACAGCTACGAGCAGTACTTC. Amino acids: CASRPGDSYEQYF. This chain uses TRBV6-1 with TRBJ2-7, with TRBD1 identical over 7 bases. CDR1 MNHNS and CDR2 SASEGT come from the germline V gene. The CDR3 loop spans 13 amino acids. J lost 3 bases, V lost 6 bases, and 5 bases had no gene match.

This sequence joins TRBV7-9 and TRBJ2-7; the match to TRBD2 covers 13 bases. The CDR3 spans 15 residues. The germline CDR1 and CDR2 sequences are SEHNR and FQNEAQ (reference sequence). V was pared by 5 bases and J by 5 bases, with 6 bases of the junction left unmatched. CDR3 region: CASSITSGGVNEQYF. CDR3 nucleotides: TGTGCCAGCAGCATTACTAGCGGGGGGGTAAACGAGCAGTACTTC.

J is TRBJ1-6 and V is TRBV27; TRBD1 might be the D (5 bases). The CDR3 contains 15 residues. Germline values: CDR1 MNHEY, CDR2 SMNVEV (reference sequence). Trimming removed 8 bases at V and 9 bases at J, with 20 bases between. The CDR3 sequence is CASRWGEGFGSPLHF. CDR3 nucleotides: TGTGCCAGCCGTTGGGGGGAAGGGTTTGGTTCACCCCTCCACTTT.

The rearrangement joins TRBV27 to TRBJ2-1, with a possible D match to TRBD2 (7 bases). The CDR3 spans 16 residues. The germline V and J ends were trimmed by 1 base and 3 bases, with 13 bases remaining between them. Germline-derived CDR1 and CDR2 are MNHEY and SMNVEV (reference sequence). This chain's CDR3 is CASSLWSGGLYNEQFF. The CDR3 DNA follows: TGTGCCAGCAGTTTATGGTCGGGGGGCCTCTACAATGAGCAGTTCTTC.

This clone was counted a single time. The chain recombines TRBV27 with TRBJ2-1, with D uncertain. V was shortened by 0 bases and J by 0 bases, with 6 bases between the two germline ends. In germline, CDR1 is MNHEY, CDR2 SMNVEV (reference sequence). This CDR3 spans 15 amino acids. Here the CDR3 DNA reads TGTGCCAGCAGTTTATCGTTTAGCTCCTACAATGAGCAGTTCTTC. Translated, it gives CASSLSFSSYNEQFF.

The V call is TRBV9, the J call TRBJ1-3; D is possibly TRBD1 (5 bases). Trimming took 0 bases from V and 2 from J, leaving 9 bases between them. The CDR3 length is 15 residues. Germline CDR1 reads SGDLS; CDR2 reads YYNGEE. CDR3 bases: TGTGCCAGCAGCGTAGCTGGGGGGGCTGGAAACACCATATATTTT. It translates to CASSVAGGAGNTIYF.

The chain carries TRBV6-6 and TRBJ2-5; 9 bases fit TRBD1. Per germline, CDR1 MNHNY and CDR2 SVGAGI (reference sequence). This CDR3 contains 15 residues. With 2 bases clipped from V and 4 bases from J, the junction kept 5 bases outside the gene matches. CDR3 sequence reads: CASSYLGQGRETQYF. CDR3 nucleotides: TGTGCCAGCAGTTACCTGGGACAGGGTAGAGAGACCCAGTACTTC.

The chain carries TRBV7-9 and TRBJ2-7, with 8 bases that match TRBD2. This CDR3 spans 17 amino acids. The V segment lost 4 bases and the J segment 0 bases; nucleotides outside the gene matches: 11. CDR1 is SEHNR and CDR2 is FQNEAQ in the germline V gene (reference sequence). Here the CDR3 DNA reads TGTGCCAGCAGCTGGGGCTGGGTAGCGGGGACCTCCTACGAGCAGTACTTC. This gives the protein CASSWGWVAGTSYEQYF.

In this sample, this clone turned up a few times. This chain uses TRBV6-5 with TRBJ1-1, with 9 bases aligning to TRBD1. The V segment lost 6 bases and the J segment 1 base; nucleotides outside the gene matches: 3. This CDR3 has 14 residues. In germline, CDR1 is MNHEY, CDR2 SVGAGI. CDR3 protein: CASRSTGGNTEAFF. CDR3 DNA sequence: TGTGCCAGCAGATCGACAGGGGGGAACACTGAAGCTTTCTTT.

The chain uses TRBV7-6 and TRBJ1-5, with a tentative D call TRBD1 (5 bases). The CDR3 length is 14 residues. Germline V lookup: CDR1 SGHVS, CDR2 FNYEAQ. Trimming pared 5 bases from V and 7 bases from J, leaving 15 bases between. The CDR3, as DNA: TGTGCCAGCAGCGCCCACGGGACTACGCAGCCCCAGCATTTT. Residues: CASSAHGTTQPQHF.

V usage is TRBV27 and J usage is TRBJ2-3; TRBD2 matches 14 bases. Germline assignment: CDR1 MNHEY and CDR2 SMNVEV (reference sequence). V shed 0 bases and J 0 bases; nucleotides not matched to a gene: 8. The CDR3 extends over 20 amino acids. CDR3 nucleotide sequence: TGTGCCAGCAGTTTATCGGGTCGACTAGCGGGGGGGCTTAGCACAGATACGCAGTATTTT. It translates to CASSLSGRLAGGLSTDTQYF.

The rearrangement uses TRBV28 and TRBJ1-5; D remains ambiguous. CDR3 length: 15 amino acids. Germline values: CDR1 MDHEN, CDR2 SYDVKM. The V end lost 3 bases, the J end lost 0 bases, and 9 bases lay between the germline ends. CDR3 DNA sequence: TGTGCCAGCAGTTTCATAGTCGGTAGCAATCAGCCCCAGCATTTT. Its protein product is CASSFIVGSNQPQHF.

This chain joins TRBV27 and TRBJ1-5, with D uncertain. This CDR3 has 15 residues. The germline gives CDR1 MNHEY, CDR2 SMNVEV (reference sequence). V lost 5 bases to trimming and J lost 5 bases, with 16 bases between them. The CDR3 coding sequence is TGTGCCAGCAGTACCTTGCGGGAGCTTGATCAGCCCCAGCATTTT. Its translation is CASSTLRELDQPQHF.

The rearrangement joins TRBV5-4 to TRBJ2-7; a weak D match, TRBD2 (6 bases). Germline CDR1 and CDR2: SGHNT and YYREEE (reference sequence). The CDR3 has 14 residues. Trimming removed 4 bases from V and 3 bases from J, with 14 bases in between. The CDR3 reads CASSAGRDYYEQYF. Written as DNA, the CDR3 is TGTGCCAGCAGCGCCGGGAGAGACTACTACGAGCAGTACTTC.

V and J are TRBV5-5 and TRBJ2-7; 11 bases are a match to TRBD1. V gave up 4 bases and J gave up 7 bases; unmatched junction bases: 7. The CDR3 length is 14 residues. Germline CDR1 reads SGHKS; CDR2 reads YYEKEE (reference sequence). In DNA, the CDR3 is TGTGCCAGCAGCCCCGGACAGGGGGCTAGAGAGCAGTACTTC. Protein sequence: CASSPGQGAREQYF.

V usage is TRBV5-1 and J usage is TRBJ2-5, with 7 bases matching TRBD2. The ends lost 0 bases at V and 2 bases at J; junction bases unmatched: 7. This CDR3 has 16 residues. Germline CDR1 reads SGHRS; CDR2 reads YFSETQ. The CDR3 sequence is CASSLGTRLSQETQYF. The CDR3 nucleotides read TGCGCCAGCAGCTTGGGGACTAGGCTCTCTCAAGAGACCCAGTACTTC.

The chain recombines TRBV27 with TRBJ2-7; D is ambiguous. Germline V gene lookup returns CDR1 MNHEY and CDR2 SMNVEV (reference sequence). The CDR3 runs to 15 residues. V shed 2 bases and J shed 0 bases, with 11 bases lying between them. The CDR3 DNA reads as TGTGCCAGCAGTTTAAAACACGGTAGCTCCTACGAGCAGTACGTC. Its translation is CASSLKHGSSYEQYV.